The 10 T cell receptor beta chains in this list originate from one sample, sequenced in a study of T cell repertoires in cytomegalovirus infection. MiXCR, run by TCRdb on the reads, gives a single entry per CDR3 protein. Here the sample spans 230,000 or so distinct CDR3 sequences, approximately 17% being singletons. The specimen sequenced was CD8+ T cells from PBMCs. These receptors were collected from a human donor in good health (CMV status not recorded). Some clones in this sample may be carry-over from other donors' samples.

The sample holds many counts of this clonotype. This rearrangement joins TRBV7-8 to TRBJ2-7; 8 bases are shared with TRBD2. This CDR3 comprises 15 residues. Trimming removed 5 bases from V and 2 bases from J; junction bases left unmatched: 8. Germline CDR1 is SGHVS and CDR2 is FQNEAQ. This CDR3 is CASSPIAGPPYEQYF. CDR3 DNA: TGTGCCAGCAGCCCCATAGCGGGGCCCCCCTACGAGCAGTACTTC.

As to this clonotype: This could be a read error, since a much larger clone is one nucleotide away. The rearrangement uses TRBV10-3 and TRBJ2-3; 11 positions match TRBD2. This CDR3 is 16 amino acids long. Germline CDR1 ENHRY, CDR2 SYGVKD. The CDR3 DNA reads TGTGCCATCAGTGAGCAACTAGCGGGGGCCTCAGATACGCAGTGTTTT. It translates to CAISEQLAGASDTQCF.

Comment on this clonotype: A much larger clone differs from this one at a single base, so this may be a read error. This rearrangement joins TRBV29-1 to TRBJ1-1; maybe TRBD1 (5 bases). Germline V lookup: CDR1 SQVTM, CDR2 ANQGSEA. The CDR3 runs 13 residues. The CDR3 bases are TGCAGCGTCTACGGGACTGTGAACCCTGAAGCTTTCTTT. Protein product: CSVYGTVNPEAFF.

The V gene is TRBV12-3 or TRBV12-4, the J gene TRBJ2-1, with TRBD2 matching over 11 bases. This CDR3 is built from 19 residues. With V trimmed by 5 bases and J by 0 bases, 12 bases remained unmatched. The CDR3 protein is CASSPSRTSGPHSYNEQFF. In nucleotides, the CDR3 is TGTGCCAGCAGTCCCTCTCGGACTAGCGGGCCACACTCCTACAATGAGCAGTTCTTC.

The chain employs TRBV28 and TRBJ2-7; 7 bases are shared with TRBD1. V was clipped by 7 bases and J by 3 bases; unmatched bases: 9. This CDR3 region has 14 residues. The germline V gene has CDR1 MDHEN and CDR2 SYDVKM. The CDR3 DNA reads as TGTGCCAGCACCTGGGGGACAGACTTCTACGAGCAGTACTTC. Translated: CASTWGTDFYEQYF.

The chain carries TRBV7-8 and TRBJ1-5; the match to TRBD1 covers 8 bases. V trimming: 5 bases; J trimming: 4 bases; junction bases outside the gene matches: 7. This CDR3 comprises 15 residues. Germline V CDR1 and CDR2: SGHVS, FQNEAQ. CDR3 bases: TGTGCCAGCAGCCCCGGGACAGGTTCAAATCAGCCCCAGCATTTT. Translating it yields CASSPGTGSNQPQHF.

This clonotype came up a few times. This rearrangement joins TRBV19 to TRBJ2-3; D perhaps matches TRBD2 (6 bases). V was cut by 3 bases and J by 0 bases, with 19 bases left in between. CDR1 and CDR2 (germline): LNHDA, SQIVND (reference sequence). The CDR3 runs 18 residues. CDR3 nucleotide sequence: TGTGCCAGTAGTATTCTTTGGAGTGACGGGGGAAGCACAGATACGCAGTATTTT. Translating gives CASSILWSDGGSTDTQYF. The whole variable domain, filled in from reference TRBV19 and TRBJ2-3, reads DGGITQSPKYLFRKEGQNVTLSCEQNLNHDAMYWYRQDPGQGLRLIYYSQIVNDFQKGDIAEGYSVSREKKESFPLTVTSAQKNPTAFYLCASSILWSDGGSTDTQYFGPGTRLTVL.

This clonotype occurred a few times. The chain uses TRBV11-2 and TRBJ1-4; 8 bases are a match to TRBD1. V was pared by 3 bases and J by 5 bases, with 11 bases of the junction left unmatched. Germline values: CDR1 SGHAT, CDR2 FQNNGV. The CDR3 is 17 amino acids. The CDR3: CASSFAMPQGANEKLFF. The CDR3 nucleotides read TGTGCCAGCAGCTTCGCCATGCCGCAGGGGGCGAATGAAAAACTGTTTTTT.

Remarks on this clonotype: This may come from a read error, since a much larger clone is one base off. This chain connects TRBV7-2 to TRBJ1-1, with 8 bases aligning to TRBD1. V lost 5 bases to trimming and J lost 5 bases; unmatched junction nucleotides: 10. Germline V gene lookup returns CDR1 SGHTA and CDR2 FQGNSA. CDR3 length equals 15 residues. CDR3: CASSLEDRARTEAFF. The CDR3 nucleotides read TGTGCCAGCAGCCTAGAGGACAGGGCTAGGACTGAAGCTTTCTTT.

This clonotype has more than one count but fewer than ten. The gene calls are TRBV20-1 and TRBJ1-2; D unresolved. Germline V gene data show CDR1 as DFQATT and CDR2 as SNEGSKA (reference sequence). Trimming removed 1 base at V and 0 bases at J, with 9 bases between. The CDR3 sequence is 14 residues long. CDR3 loop: CSARVTVTNYGYTF. The CDR3 DNA is TGCAGTGCTAGAGTTACAGTTACTAACTATGGCTACACCTTC.